The table lists the clone carrying this T cell receptor (beta chain) with a count of one. These data belong to a study of control samples from healthy donors and cancer patients. CDR1 is SQVTM, CDR2 ANQGSEA, per germline. V was clipped by 2 bases and J by 8 bases, with 16 bases between them. The CDR3 runs 14 residues. The assay was immunoSEQ multiplex PCR, and TCRdb's table has in-frame clones only and misses some. The table lists tens of thousands of clones, approximately 83% of them singletons. The rearrangement uses TRBV29-1 and TRBJ2-1; TRBD1 or TRBD2 may be the D gene (5 bases each). The material sequenced was blood. The clonotype originates from a man between 60 and 75 years old in good health. Here the CDR3 reads CSVEYGAFEDEQFF. CDR3 nucleotides: TGCAGCGTTGAATACGGGGCATTTGAGGATGAGCAGTTCTTC.